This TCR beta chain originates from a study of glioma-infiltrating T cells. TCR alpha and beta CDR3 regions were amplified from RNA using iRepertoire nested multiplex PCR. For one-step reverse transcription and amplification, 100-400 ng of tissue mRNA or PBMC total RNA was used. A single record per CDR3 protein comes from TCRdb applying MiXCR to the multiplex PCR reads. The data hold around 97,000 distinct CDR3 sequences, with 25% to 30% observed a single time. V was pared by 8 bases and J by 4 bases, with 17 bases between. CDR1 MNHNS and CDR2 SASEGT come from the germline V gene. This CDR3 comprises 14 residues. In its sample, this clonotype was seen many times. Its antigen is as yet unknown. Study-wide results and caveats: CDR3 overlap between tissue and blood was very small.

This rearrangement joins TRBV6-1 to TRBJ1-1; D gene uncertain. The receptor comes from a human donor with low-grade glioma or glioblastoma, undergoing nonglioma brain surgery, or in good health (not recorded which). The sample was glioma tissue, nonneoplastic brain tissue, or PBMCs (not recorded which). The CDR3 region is CASYKKGGRTEAFF. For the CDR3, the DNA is TGTGCCAGCTATAAGAAAGGCGGGCGCACTGAAGCTTTCTTT.